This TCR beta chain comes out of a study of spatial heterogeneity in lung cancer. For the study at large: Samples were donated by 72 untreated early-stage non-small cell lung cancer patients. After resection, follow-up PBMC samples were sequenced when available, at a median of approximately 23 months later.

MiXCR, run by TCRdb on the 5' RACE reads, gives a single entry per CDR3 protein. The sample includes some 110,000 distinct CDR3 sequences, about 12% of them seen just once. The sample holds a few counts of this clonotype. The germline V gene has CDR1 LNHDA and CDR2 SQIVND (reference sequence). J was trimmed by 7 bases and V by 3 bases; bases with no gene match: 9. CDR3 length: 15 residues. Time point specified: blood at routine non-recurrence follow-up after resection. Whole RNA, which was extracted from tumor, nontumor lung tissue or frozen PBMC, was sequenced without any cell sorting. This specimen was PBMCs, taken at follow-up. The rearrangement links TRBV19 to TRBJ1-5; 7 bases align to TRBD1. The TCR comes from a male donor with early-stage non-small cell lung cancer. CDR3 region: CASSMGAGGSQPQHF. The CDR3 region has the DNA TGTGCCAGTAGTATGGGGGCAGGGGGAAGCCAGCCCCAGCATTTT.